This record concerns one TCR beta chain sequence. The antigen is unknown. Germline values: CDR1 MNHEY, CDR2 SMNVEV (reference sequence). The length of the CDR3 is 14 residues. V dropped 6 bases and J dropped 4; count of bases not matched to a gene: 5. Sequenced with the Oncomine TCR Beta short-read assay was DNA taken from cultured CD4+ T cells. From the PCR reads, TCRdb called clonotypes with MiXCR, one entry per CDR3 protein. The sample yields several thousand distinct CDR3 sequences, roughly 36% seen once. The entry originates in a study of vaccination and CD4 T cells after COVID-19. Study overall: Two-dose vaccination with either BNT162b2 or mRNA-1273 was given to participants.

As to treatment: approximately nine-day PBMC culture with coronavirus spike peptide pools or control peptides (ViraFEST assay). Gathering of the CD4+ T cells, from the unexposed donor, took place before the COVID-19 pandemic (2011-2018). The rearrangement joins TRBV27 to TRBJ1-5; 8 bases are a match to TRBD1. The receptor's source is a human donor in good health. The sequencing sample was made of CD4+ T cells from blood, cultured in vitro. CDR3: CASSHGDRNQPQHF. In DNA form, the CDR3 reads TGTGCCAGCAGCCACGGGGACAGGAATCAGCCCCAGCATTTT.